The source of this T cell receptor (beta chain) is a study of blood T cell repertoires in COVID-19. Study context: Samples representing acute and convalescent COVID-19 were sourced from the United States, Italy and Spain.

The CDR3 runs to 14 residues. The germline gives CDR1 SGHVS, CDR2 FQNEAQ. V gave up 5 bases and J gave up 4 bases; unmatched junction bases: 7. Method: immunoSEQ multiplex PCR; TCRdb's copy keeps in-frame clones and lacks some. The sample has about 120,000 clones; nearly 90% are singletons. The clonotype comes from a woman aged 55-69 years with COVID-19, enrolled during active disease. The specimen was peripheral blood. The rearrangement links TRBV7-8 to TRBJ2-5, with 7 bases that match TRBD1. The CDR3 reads CASSADRDGETQYF. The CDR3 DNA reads TGTGCCAGCAGCGCCGACAGGGATGGAGAGACCCAGTACTTC.